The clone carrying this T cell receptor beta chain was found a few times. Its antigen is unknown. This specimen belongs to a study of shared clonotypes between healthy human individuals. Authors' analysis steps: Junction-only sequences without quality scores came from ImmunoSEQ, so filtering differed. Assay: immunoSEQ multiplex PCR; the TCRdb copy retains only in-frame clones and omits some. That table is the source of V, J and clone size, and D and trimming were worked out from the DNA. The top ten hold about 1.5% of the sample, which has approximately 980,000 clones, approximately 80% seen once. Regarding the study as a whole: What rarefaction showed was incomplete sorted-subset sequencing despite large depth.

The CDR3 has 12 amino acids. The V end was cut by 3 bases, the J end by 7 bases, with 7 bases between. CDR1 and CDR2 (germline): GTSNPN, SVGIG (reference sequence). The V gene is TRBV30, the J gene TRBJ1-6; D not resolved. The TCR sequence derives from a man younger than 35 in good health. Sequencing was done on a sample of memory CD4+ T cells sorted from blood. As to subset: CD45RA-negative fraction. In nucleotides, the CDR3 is TGTGCCTGGAGGCCCACAAATTCACCCCTCCACTTT. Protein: CAWRPTNSPLHF.